What follows describes a single TCR beta chain. Its target antigen remains unknown. No base qualities exist here, and no much larger clone lies one base off it. TCRbeta CDR3 regions were amplified from genomic DNA by means of the immunoSEQ Assay, a bias-controlled multiplex PCR. The authors processed their data as follows. The number of nucleated cells in each sample was estimated by amplification of reference gene primers within the assay. To quantify the absolute abundance of each unique TCRbeta CDR3 rearrangement, sequence reads were collapsed and filtered. Productive Simpson clonality was computed per sample as the square root of Simpson's diversity index over productive rearrangements. TCRdb obtained this table from immuneACCESS and retained in-frame rearrangements with V and J assigned. These tables miss some clones; where compared with another copy, unresolved V genes account for less than half of the shortfall, and the remainder is unexplained. V, J and clone size reflect that table, while D and trimming were determined from the DNA. The sample table contains around 300,000 clones; only one count was recorded for about 82% of them. In total, the top ten clones hold around 4.1% of the sample.

The collaborating institutions used their own protocols to collect whole blood in K2EDTA tubes. For TCRbeta analysis, collaborators shipped samples as frozen whole blood, isolated PBMCs, or DNA extracted from either of those sample types. These data are taken from a study of blood T cell repertoires in COVID-19 (dated by TCRdb to between 2020 and 2021). About the full investigation: Samples from collaborators originated in the United States, Italy and Spain and spanned both the acute and convalescent phases of COVID-19. The dataset comprised deeply sampled blood TCRbeta repertoires from subjects exposed to, actively infected with, or recovered from COVID-19. A freely available public database, intended as a resource for researchers studying the immune response to SARS-CoV-2, is where the repertoires were released. The samples were drawn from the first 160 participants of the ongoing ImmuneRACE study and from 950 to 1,500 subjects provided by 6 global collaborators. The prospective study material was composed of cDNA or gDNA derived from T cells, B-cell-depleted T cells, or PBMCs. Nearly every sample came with metadata listing a de-identified subject ID, COVID-19 status, age in years and sex. Where available, HLA class I and class II types were obtained from metadata supplied by the sample provider rather than from assay-based typing.

From the cysteine through the phenylalanine, the CDR3 covers 17 amino acids. The DNA shown is the 51-base CDR3, in frame from base 1. CDR1 and CDR2 (SGDLS, YYNGEE) derive from the germline V gene. Unmatched junction bases come to 5, with V trimmed by 6 bases and J by 0 bases. What the authors observed across the whole study: The quantity of clinical and demographic metadata differed by source and by participant and was supplied without curation.

In this chain, TRBV9 is recombined with TRBJ2-1, and TRBD2 matches 14 of the central bases. The sequence derives from a woman aged 45-65 years with active or convalescent COVID-19. Sequencing was carried out using peripheral blood. The nucleotide sequence is TGTGCCAGCAACAGACTAGCGGGAGGGATCTCCTACAATGAGCAGTTCTTC. This translates into CASNRLAGGISYNEQFF.